The 5 T cell receptor beta chains below all came from one sample that was sequenced in a study of tumor-infiltrating lymphocytes in primary liver carcinoma. Using a constant-region primer together with ProtoScript II reverse transcriptase, TCR beta cDNA was made from 450 to 600 ng of total RNA. What produced the TCR beta libraries was three nested multiplex PCR rounds using slightly modified ARM-PCR. It was with TRBV1-TRBV30 forward primers and a C-beta reverse primer that the first two PCR rounds were run, at around 11 cycles each. TCRdb analysed the multiplex PCR reads with MiXCR anew, one entry per CDR3 protein. In the table there are about 44,000 distinct CDR3 sequences, around three quarters of which are singletons. It was from approximately 20-30 mg of unsorted bulk tissue that RNA and DNA were co-extracted. The sequencing sample was made of liver tumor tissue from sampling region 3. Subset reported: tumor region T3, left-lateral pole. All receptors derive from a man aged 40-49 years with primary liver carcinoma and hepatitis B virus infection.

The sample holds a few counts of this clonotype. A read error is possible here, since a much larger clone lies one base away. No conserved phenylalanine or tryptophan ends this CDR3, so it is likely a read error. This chain links TRBV29-1 with TRBJ2-3; TRBD2 aligns across 7 bases. The CDR3 sequence is 14 residues long. Germline V gene data show CDR1 as SQVTM and CDR2 as ANQGSEA. The junction had 8 bases not matched to a gene; V was cut back by 6 bases and J by 2 bases. CDR3 DNA sequence: TGCAGCGTCCGACTCGGGAGGTCCACAGATACGCAGTATTCT. The encoded protein is CSVRLGRSTDTQYS.

For this clonotype: One end of the junction fails to match germline, which may point to a read error. The chain couples TRBV4-1 to TRBJ1-5; D uncertain. This CDR3 comprises 15 residues. Germline assignment: CDR1 MGHRA and CDR2 YSYEKL. The CDR3 nucleotides read TGTGCCAGCAGCCAAGATGGAGGGAGCAATCAGCCCCAGCAGTTT. Protein product: CASSQDGGSNQPQQF.

The chain links TRBV6-8 to TRBJ2-7, with 7 bases fitting TRBD1. V lost 4 bases, J lost 7 bases, and 13 bases stayed unmatched. Per germline, CDR1 MNHGY and CDR2 SAAAGT. The CDR3 totals 15 residues. For the CDR3, the DNA is TGTGCCAGCAGTTGTGGACAGGTCGCTACTAGAGAGCAGTACTTC. As protein: CASSCGQVATREQYF.

The gene calls are TRBV4-1 and TRBJ1-3; D perhaps matches TRBD1 (6 bases). CDR3 size: 15 residues. The V and J ends lost 4 bases and 3 bases respectively, with 13 bases between them. In germline, CDR1 is MGHRA, CDR2 YSYEKL. The CDR3 region is CASSLFGTYGNTIYF. The CDR3 DNA follows: TGCGCCAGCAGCCTCTTTGGGACATATGGAAACACCATATATTTT.

With regard to this clonotype: A read error may produce the germline difference seen at one junction end. This sequence joins TRBV6-5 and TRBJ2-6; TRBD1 aligns across 8 bases. The CDR3 has 18 amino acids. Germline CDR1 reads MNHEY; CDR2 reads SVGAGI. The CDR3 is CTSGLWTGMKAGANVLTF. CDR3 DNA: TGTACCAGCGGTCTTTGGACAGGGATGAAAGCTGGGGCCAACGTCTTGACTTTC.